One and the same sample provided the 24 T cell receptor beta chains below, sequenced in a study of T cell responses to AZD1222 COVID-19 vaccine. Sequenced by immunoSEQ multiplex PCR; TCRdb stores in-frame clones only, minus some. The data hold about 20,000 clones, with roughly 80% observed a single time. The sequencing here drew on peripheral blood, taken 28 days after the second AZD1222 dose. Every receptor here comes from an adult who received the AZD1222 COVID-19 vaccine.

The chain combines TRBV11-3 with TRBJ2-7; D is possibly TRBD2 (6 bases). V lost 5 bases to trimming and J lost 6 bases, with 11 bases between them. From germline, CDR1 is SGHNT and CDR2 YENEEA. This CDR3 has 12 residues. The CDR3 nucleotides read TGTGCCAGCAGCCCCGGGACTTCCGAGCAGTACTTC. Its translation is CASSPGTSEQYF.

The V and J genes are TRBV27 and TRBJ1-1, with a possible D match to TRBD1 (6 bases). Trimming left V 1 base short and J 0 bases short, with 12 bases between. Germline-derived CDR1 and CDR2 are MNHEY and SMNVEV (reference sequence). There are 16 residues in the CDR3. The CDR3 here is CASSLFGGPLNTEAFF. CDR3 sequence (DNA): TGTGCCAGCAGTTTATTCGGGGGCCCCTTGAACACTGAAGCTTTCTTT.

The rearrangement uses TRBV3-1 (or the pseudogene TRBV3-2) and TRBJ1-3; D ambiguous. The ends were cut back, 1 base at V and 1 base at J, with 2 bases in the middle. Germline V lookup: CDR1 LGHDT, CDR2 YNNKEL (reference sequence). There are 13 residues in the CDR3. CDR3 bases: TGTGCCAGCAGCCAAGCTTCTGGAAACACCATATATTTT. Its protein product is CASSQASGNTIYF.

CDR3 protein: CASSLRVGELFF. As DNA, the CDR3 is TGCGCCAGCAGCCTCCGGGTCGGGGAGCTGTTTTTT. V is TRBV5-1 and J is TRBJ2-2; D is uncertain. The CDR3 contains 12 residues. Germline loops: CDR1 SGHRS, CDR2 YFSETQ. Between the trimmed V and J ends, which lost 4 bases and 7 bases, there was a span of 8 bases.

This clone has just one count. This chain connects TRBV7-3 to TRBJ2-5; D unresolved. The V end lost 6 bases, the J end lost 1 base, and 15 bases lay between the germline ends. This CDR3 contains 15 residues. The germline gives CDR1 SGHTA, CDR2 FQGTGA. Here the CDR3 reads CASSQGRRPQETQYF. CDR3 DNA sequence: TGTGCCAGCAGTCAAGGGCGCAGACCCCAAGAGACCCAGTACTTC.

The V call is TRBV9, the J call TRBJ2-5; TRBD1 might be the D (5 bases). Looked up from germline, CDR1 is SGDLS and CDR2 is YYNGEE. The germline V and J ends were trimmed by 4 bases and 4 bases, with 14 bases remaining between them. This CDR3 has 14 amino acids. The CDR3 DNA reads as TGTGCCAGCAGCAAAGGAAGGGGTGGAGAGACCCAGTACTTC. Amino acid sequence: CASSKGRGGETQYF.

V is TRBV6-5 and J is TRBJ1-4; 11 nucleotides agree with TRBD1. With 11 bases clipped from V and 7 bases from J, the junction kept 12 bases outside the gene matches. This CDR3 comprises 15 residues. Germline V gene lookup returns CDR1 MNHEY and CDR2 SVGAGI. CDR3 nucleotides: TGTGCCGTCCACCCCCTCGGGACAGGGGGTGAAAAACTGTTTTTT. It encodes CAVHPLGTGGEKLFF.

The chain is built from TRBV24-1 and TRBJ1-4, with 10 positions matching TRBD1. The CDR3 has 13 amino acids. Germline lookup yields CDR1 KGHDR and CDR2 SFDVKD. J lost 6 bases, V lost 10 bases, and 4 bases had no gene match. The CDR3 protein is CATAGTGDEKLFF. The CDR3 bases are TGTGCCACAGCCGGGACAGGGGATGAAAAACTGTTTTTT.

V gene TRBV5-5 combines with J gene TRBJ2-5, with 12 bases identical to TRBD1. V lost 4 bases, J lost 5 bases, and 9 bases stayed unmatched. The CDR3 has 16 amino acids. Germline V gene sequence: CDR1 SGHKS, CDR2 YYEKEE (reference sequence). This CDR3 reads CASSRRDRGLVETQYF. The CDR3 DNA follows: TGTGCCAGCAGCCGCCGGGACAGGGGGCTGGTGGAGACCCAGTACTTC.

In DNA, the CDR3 is TGTGCCAGCAGTTACGGACTAGCGGGAGGGTTCAGCACAGATACGCAGTATTTT. Translated, it gives CASSYGLAGGFSTDTQYF. This sequence joins TRBV6-2 or TRBV6-3 and TRBJ2-3; 15 bases match TRBD2. CDR1 and CDR2 (germline): MNHEY, SVGEGT. J lost 0 bases, V lost 2 bases, and 3 bases had no gene match. CDR3 length: 18 amino acids.

In its sample, this clone was seen once. The rearrangement uses TRBV12-3 or TRBV12-4 and TRBJ1-5; a weak D match, TRBD1 (6 bases). Trimming removed 4 bases from V and 8 bases from J, with 12 bases in between. CDR3 size: 13 residues. The CDR3 reads CASSSGDNEPQHF. The CDR3 bases are TGTGCCAGCAGTTCAGGGGATAATGAGCCCCAGCATTTT.

The V and J genes are TRBV6-2 or TRBV6-3 and TRBJ1-2, with D possibly TRBD1 on 5 matching bases. Per germline, CDR1 MNHEY and CDR2 SVGEGT. V lost 2 bases and J lost 4, with 20 bases in between. This CDR3 contains 17 residues. CDR3 coding DNA: TGTGCCAGCAGTTACCCGACCTGGCACAGGAACTTCTATGGCTACACCTTC. It translates to CASSYPTWHRNFYGYTF.

The rearrangement uses TRBV7-2 and TRBJ1-4; perhaps TRBD1 as D (5 bases). CDR1 and CDR2 from the germline V gene are SGHTA and FQGNSA. V lost 5 bases and J lost 0, with 13 bases in between. The CDR3 contains 16 residues. The CDR3 is CASSLATGATNEKLFF. The CDR3 region has the DNA TGTGCCAGCAGCCTGGCTACAGGCGCAACTAATGAAAAACTGTTTTTT.

The chain links TRBV7-9 to TRBJ2-1; the D is unclear. The CDR3 spans 12 residues. Between the trimmed V and J ends, which lost 3 bases and 7 bases, there was a span of 7 bases. Germline values: CDR1 SEHNR, CDR2 FQNEAQ (reference sequence). The CDR3 bases are TGTGCCAGCAGCTTTCCCCGTAATGAGCAGTTCTTC. It codes for CASSFPRNEQFF.

This clone came up once. V and J are TRBV7-2 and TRBJ1-5; 7 nucleotides match TRBD1. Germline values: CDR1 SGHTA, CDR2 FQGNSA. The trim removed 1 base at V and 5 bases at J, leaving 8 bases unmatched. The CDR3 consists of 16 residues. The CDR3 loop is CASSLEGRGWDQPQHF. The CDR3 DNA follows: TGTGCCAGCAGCTTAGAGGGCAGGGGGTGGGATCAGCCCCAGCATTTT.

The chain employs TRBV5-4 and TRBJ2-3; 12 bases agree with TRBD1. Germline CDR1 and CDR2: SGHNT and YYREEE (reference sequence). V gave up 4 bases and J gave up 1 base; unmatched junction bases: 4. The CDR3 runs 16 residues. Written as DNA, the CDR3 is TGTGCCAGCAGCAGGGACAGGGGGCAAGGCACAGATACGCAGTATTTT. Protein product: CASSRDRGQGTDTQYF.

The chain joins TRBV5-4 to TRBJ2-7; 9 positions match TRBD1. This CDR3 region has 13 residues. CDR1 SGHNT and CDR2 YYREEE come from the germline V gene (reference sequence). V dropped 6 bases and J dropped 5; count of bases not matched to a gene: 6. The CDR3 bases are TGTGCCAGCAACCGGGACAGGGTTCACGAGCAGTACTTC. Translation: CASNRDRVHEQYF.

This chain links TRBV6-5 with TRBJ1-1; D unclear. The CDR3 length is 13 residues. The V gene's germline CDR1 is MNHEY and CDR2 SVGAGI. Trimming cost V 3 bases and J 2 bases, with 7 bases left between them. The CDR3 coding sequence is TGTGCCAGCAGTTATGAGGGAAACACTGAAGCTTTCTTT. It specifies CASSYEGNTEAFF.

The chain recombines TRBV10-3 with TRBJ2-7; 8 bases fit TRBD1. Losses at the gene ends were 6 bases for V and 6 bases for J; bases not matched to a gene: 7. The CDR3 totals 13 residues. CDR1 is ENHRY, CDR2 SYGVKD, per germline. The chain's CDR3 is CAIRQTGDSEQYF. The DNA of the CDR3 is TGTGCCATCAGACAGACAGGGGACAGCGAGCAGTACTTC.

The chain recombines TRBV28 with TRBJ2-7, with D maybe TRBD2 (6 bases). CDR1 is MDHEN, CDR2 SYDVKM, per germline. The CDR3 has 14 amino acids. V lost 7 bases to trimming and J lost 4 bases, with 17 bases between them. Here the CDR3 reads CASKYSGLGYEQYF. The CDR3 DNA reads TGTGCCAGCAAATACTCGGGACTTGGATACGAGCAGTACTTC.

This chain joins TRBV28 and TRBJ2-2, with TRBD1 matching 7 bases. Losses at the gene ends were 6 bases for V and 1 base for J; bases not matched to a gene: 5. CDR1 and CDR2 from the germline V gene are MDHEN and SYDVKM. CDR3 length equals 15 residues. This CDR3 is CASSSGTENTGELFF. DNA of the CDR3: TGTGCCAGCAGCTCCGGGACAGAGAACACCGGGGAGCTGTTTTTT.

The rearrangement joins TRBV5-6 to TRBJ1-1, with D uncertain. Per germline, CDR1 SGHDT and CDR2 YYEEEE. The CDR3 totals 12 residues. The ends were cut back, 1 base at V and 7 bases at J, with 8 bases in the middle. This CDR3 reads CASSLSGFEAFF. CDR3 nucleotide sequence: TGTGCCAGCAGCTTGTCGGGGTTTGAAGCTTTCTTT.

The gene calls are TRBV11-2 and TRBJ2-7; 10 nucleotides match TRBD2. The CDR3 consists of 16 residues. CDR1 and CDR2 from the germline V gene are SGHAT and FQNNGV. Trimming took 7 bases from V and 4 from J; bases not matched to a gene: 13. CDR3 coding DNA: TGTGCCAGCACCCAAAGAGGCCCTAGCGGGAGTTACGAGCAGTACTTC. Encoded protein: CASTQRGPSGSYEQYF.

This clone was found once. The chain employs TRBV11-2 and TRBJ2-1; no clear D. Germline V gene lookup returns CDR1 SGHAT and CDR2 FQNNGV. V was pared by 0 bases and J by 0 bases, with 15 bases between. This CDR3 has 18 amino acids. CDR3 region: CASSLDLVGATSYNEQFF. As DNA, the CDR3 is TGTGCCAGCAGCTTAGATCTGGTAGGAGCGACCTCCTACAATGAGCAGTTCTTC. The whole variable domain, remainder taken from reference TRBV11-2 and TRBJ2-1, is EAGVAQSPRYKIIEKRQSVAFWCNPISGHATLYWYQQILGQGPKLLIQFQNNGVVDDSQLPKDRFSAERLKGVDSTLKIQPAKLEDSAVYLCASSLDLVGATSYNEQFFGPGTRLTVL.